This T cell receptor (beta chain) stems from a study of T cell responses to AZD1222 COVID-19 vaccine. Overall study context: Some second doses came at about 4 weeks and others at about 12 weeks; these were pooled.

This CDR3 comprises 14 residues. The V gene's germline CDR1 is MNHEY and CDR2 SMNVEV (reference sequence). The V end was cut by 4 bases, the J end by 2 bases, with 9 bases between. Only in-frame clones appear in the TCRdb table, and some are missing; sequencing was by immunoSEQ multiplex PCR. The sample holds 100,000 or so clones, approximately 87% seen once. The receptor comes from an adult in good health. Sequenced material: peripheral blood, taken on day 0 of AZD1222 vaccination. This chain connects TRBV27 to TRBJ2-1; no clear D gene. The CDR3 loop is CASSSFLAYNEQFF. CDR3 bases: TGTGCCAGCAGTTCATTTCTAGCCTACAATGAGCAGTTCTTC.